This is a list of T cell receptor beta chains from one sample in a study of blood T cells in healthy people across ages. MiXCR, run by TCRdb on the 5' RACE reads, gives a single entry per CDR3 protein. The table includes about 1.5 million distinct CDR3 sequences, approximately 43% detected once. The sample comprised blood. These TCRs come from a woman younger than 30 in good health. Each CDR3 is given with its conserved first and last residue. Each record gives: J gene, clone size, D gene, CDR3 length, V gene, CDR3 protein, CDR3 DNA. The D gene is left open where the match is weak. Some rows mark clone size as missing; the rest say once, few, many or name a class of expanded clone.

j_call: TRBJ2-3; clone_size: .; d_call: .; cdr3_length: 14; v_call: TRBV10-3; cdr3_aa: CTIKGLAGTDTQYF; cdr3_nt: TGTACCATCAAGGGGCTAGCTGGTACAGATACGCAGTATTTT
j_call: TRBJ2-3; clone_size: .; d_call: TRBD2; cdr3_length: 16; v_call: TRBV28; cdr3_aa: CASSPTTRGGSDTQYF; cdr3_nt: TGTGCCAGCAGTCCAACGACTCGCGGGGGGTCAGATACGCAGTATTTT
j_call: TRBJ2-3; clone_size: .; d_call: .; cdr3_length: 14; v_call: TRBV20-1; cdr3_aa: CSASGGGGTDTQYF; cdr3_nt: TGCAGTGCTAGTGGGGGAGGTGGCACAGATACGCAGTATTTT
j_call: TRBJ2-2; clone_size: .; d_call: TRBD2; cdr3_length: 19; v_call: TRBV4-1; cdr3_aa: CASSPNGLAGGPNTGELFF; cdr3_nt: TGCGCCAGCAGCCCTAATGGACTAGCGGGGGGCCCGAACACCGGGGAGCTGTTTTTT
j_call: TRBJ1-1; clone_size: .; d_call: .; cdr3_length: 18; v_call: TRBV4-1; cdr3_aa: CASSPTTPPLGANTEAFF; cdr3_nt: TGCGCCAGCAGCCCGACCACACCCCCTTTGGGGGCAAACACTGAAGCTTTCTTT
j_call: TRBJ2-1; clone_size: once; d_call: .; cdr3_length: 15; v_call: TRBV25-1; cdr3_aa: CASSGGGGNSRNKFF; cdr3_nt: TGTGCCAGCAGTGGTGGGGGTGGCAACAGCCGGAACAAGTTCTTC
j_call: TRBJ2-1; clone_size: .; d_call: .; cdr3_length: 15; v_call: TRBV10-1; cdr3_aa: CASSDKTSGYNEQFF; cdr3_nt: TGCGCCAGCAGTGACAAAACTAGTGGCTACAATGAGCAGTTCTTC
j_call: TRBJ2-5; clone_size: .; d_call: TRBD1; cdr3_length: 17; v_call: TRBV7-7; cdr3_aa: CASSLGPSGTAQETQYF; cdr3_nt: TGTGCTAGCAGCTTAGGGCCCTCCGGGACAGCGCAAGAGACCCAGTACTTC
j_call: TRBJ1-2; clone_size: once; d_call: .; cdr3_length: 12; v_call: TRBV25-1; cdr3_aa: CASSGYVHGYTF; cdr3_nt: TGTGCCAGCAGTGGGTACGTTCATGGCTACACCTTC
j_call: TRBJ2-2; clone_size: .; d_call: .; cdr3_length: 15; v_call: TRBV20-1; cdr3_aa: CSARDLVANTGELFF; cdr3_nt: TGCAGTGCTAGAGATCTCGTGGCGAACACCGGGGAGCTGTTTTTT
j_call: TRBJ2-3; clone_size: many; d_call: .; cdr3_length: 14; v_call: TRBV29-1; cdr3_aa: CSVSRGSDTDTQYF; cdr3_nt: TGCAGCGTTTCACGGGGATCGGACACAGATACGCAGTATTTT
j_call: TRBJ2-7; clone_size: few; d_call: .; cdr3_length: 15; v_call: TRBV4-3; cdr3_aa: CASSPWLGVAYEQYF; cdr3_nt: TGCGCCAGCAGCCCCTGGTTAGGGGTCGCCTACGAGCAGTACTTC
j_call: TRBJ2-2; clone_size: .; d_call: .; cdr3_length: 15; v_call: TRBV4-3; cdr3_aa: CASSQVQQLTGELFF; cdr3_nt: TGCGCCAGCAGCCAAGTACAACAGCTCACCGGGGAGCTGTTTTTT
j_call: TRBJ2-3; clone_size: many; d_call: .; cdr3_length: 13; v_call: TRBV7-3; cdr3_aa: CASSLVDTDTQYF; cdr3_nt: TGTGCCAGCAGCTTAGTGGATACAGATACGCAGTATTTT
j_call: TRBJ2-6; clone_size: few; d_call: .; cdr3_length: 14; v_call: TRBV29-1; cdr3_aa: CSVGGVSGANVLTF; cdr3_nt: TGCAGCGTTGGAGGGGTCTCTGGGGCCAACGTCCTGACTTTC
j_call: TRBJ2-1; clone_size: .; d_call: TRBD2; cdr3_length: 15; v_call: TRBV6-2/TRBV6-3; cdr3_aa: CASSYSTSGRREQFF; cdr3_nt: TGTGCCAGCAGTTACTCGACTAGCGGGAGGCGTGAGCAGTTCTTC
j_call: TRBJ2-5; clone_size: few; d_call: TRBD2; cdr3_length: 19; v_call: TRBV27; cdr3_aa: CASSLSTGIIAGGTETQYF; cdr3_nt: TGTGCCAGCAGTTTATCGACGGGAATCATAGCGGGAGGGACAGAGACCCAGTACTTC
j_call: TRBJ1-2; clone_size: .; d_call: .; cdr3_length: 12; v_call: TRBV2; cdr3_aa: CARDKKGSGYTF; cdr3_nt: TGTGCCAGGGACAAGAAGGGCAGTGGCTACACCTTC
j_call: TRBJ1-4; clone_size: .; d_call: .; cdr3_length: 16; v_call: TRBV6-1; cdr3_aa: CASSGPRRATNEKLFF; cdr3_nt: TGTGCCAGCAGTGGGCCTAGACGGGCAACTAATGAAAAACTGTTTTTT
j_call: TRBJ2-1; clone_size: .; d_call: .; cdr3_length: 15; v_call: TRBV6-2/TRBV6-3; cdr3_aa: CASSYSSRLTGEQFF; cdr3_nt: TGTGCCAGCAGTTACTCGAGCCGCTTGACAGGAGAGCAGTTCTTC
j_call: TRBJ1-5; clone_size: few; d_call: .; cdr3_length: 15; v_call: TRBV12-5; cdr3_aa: CASGFALPGGQPQHF; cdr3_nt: TGTGCTAGTGGTTTTGCCCTCCCCGGGGGTCAGCCCCAGCATTTT
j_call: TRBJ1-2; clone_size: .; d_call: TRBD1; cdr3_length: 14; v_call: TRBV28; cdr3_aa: CASRPPGQVYGYTF; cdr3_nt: TGTGCCAGCAGACCTCCGGGACAGGTCTATGGCTACACCTTC
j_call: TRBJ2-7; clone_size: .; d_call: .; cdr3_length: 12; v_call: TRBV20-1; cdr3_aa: CSVGRGIYEQYF; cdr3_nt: TGCAGTGTGGGGCGGGGTATCTACGAGCAGTACTTC
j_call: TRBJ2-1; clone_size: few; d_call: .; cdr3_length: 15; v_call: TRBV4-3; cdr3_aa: CASSRERNPYNEQFF; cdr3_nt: TGCGCCAGCAGCCGTGAACGGAACCCCTACAATGAGCAGTTCTTC
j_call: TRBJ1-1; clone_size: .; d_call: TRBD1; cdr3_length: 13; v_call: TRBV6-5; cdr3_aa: CVSSHRGNTEAFF; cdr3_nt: TGTGTCAGCAGTCACAGGGGTAACACTGAAGCTTTCTTT
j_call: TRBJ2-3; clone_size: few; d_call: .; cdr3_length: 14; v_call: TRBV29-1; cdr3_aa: CSVEGYGSPDTQYF; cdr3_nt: TGCAGCGTTGAAGGGTACGGGAGCCCAGATACGCAGTATTTT
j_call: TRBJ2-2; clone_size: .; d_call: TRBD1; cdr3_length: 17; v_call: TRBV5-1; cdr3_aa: CASSFSTGTEVGGELFF; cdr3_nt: TGCGCCAGCAGCTTCTCCACCGGGACAGAAGTAGGGGGAGAGCTGTTTTTT
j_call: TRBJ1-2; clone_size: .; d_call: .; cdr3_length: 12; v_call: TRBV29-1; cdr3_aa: CSVAKDKYGYTF; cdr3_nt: TGCAGCGTTGCGAAGGATAAGTATGGCTACACCTTC
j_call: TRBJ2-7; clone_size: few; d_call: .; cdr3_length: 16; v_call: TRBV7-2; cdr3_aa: CASSPFHRDTNYEQYF; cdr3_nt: TGTGCCAGCAGCCCGTTTCACCGGGACACCAACTACGAGCAGTACTTC
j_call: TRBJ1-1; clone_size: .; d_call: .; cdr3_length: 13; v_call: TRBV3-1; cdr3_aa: CASSPSRDTEAFF; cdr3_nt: TGTGCCAGCAGCCCCAGTCGGGACACTGAAGCTTTCTTT
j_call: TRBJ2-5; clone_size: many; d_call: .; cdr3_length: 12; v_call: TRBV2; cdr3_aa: CASTGRVETQYF; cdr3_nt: TGTGCCAGCACCGGCAGGGTGGAGACCCAGTACTTC
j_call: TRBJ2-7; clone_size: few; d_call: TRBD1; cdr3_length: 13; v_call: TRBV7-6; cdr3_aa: CASSYRGTYEQYF; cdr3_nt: TGTGCCAGCAGCTACAGGGGGACCTACGAGCAGTACTTC
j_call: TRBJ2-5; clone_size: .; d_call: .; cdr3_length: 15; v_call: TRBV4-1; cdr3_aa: CASSQDPNGQETQYF; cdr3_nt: TGCGCCAGCAGCCAAGATCCTAACGGCCAAGAGACCCAGTACTTC
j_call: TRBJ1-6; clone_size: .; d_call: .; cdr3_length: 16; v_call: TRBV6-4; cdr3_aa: CASSDGDVRMGSPLHF; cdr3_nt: TGTGCCAGCAGTGACGGGGACGTCAGGATGGGTTCACCCCTCCACTTT
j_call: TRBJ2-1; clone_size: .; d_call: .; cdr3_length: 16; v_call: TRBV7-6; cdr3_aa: CASSLNPAAGDNEQFF; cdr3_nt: TGTGCCAGCAGCTTAAATCCCGCCGCAGGGGACAATGAGCAGTTCTTC
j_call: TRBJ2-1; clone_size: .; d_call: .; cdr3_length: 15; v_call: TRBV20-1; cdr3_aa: CSAPALGSSYNEQFF; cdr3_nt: TGCAGTGCCCCTGCCCTAGGGAGCTCCTACAATGAGCAGTTCTTC
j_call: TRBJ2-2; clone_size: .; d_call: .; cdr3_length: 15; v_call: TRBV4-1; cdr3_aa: CASSTREQNTGELFF; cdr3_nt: TGCGCCAGCAGCACCCGGGAACAGAACACCGGGGAGCTGTTTTTT
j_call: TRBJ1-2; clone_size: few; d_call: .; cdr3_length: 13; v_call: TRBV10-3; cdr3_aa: CAISVEHTYGYTF; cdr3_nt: TGTGCCATCAGTGTCGAGCATACCTATGGCTACACCTTC
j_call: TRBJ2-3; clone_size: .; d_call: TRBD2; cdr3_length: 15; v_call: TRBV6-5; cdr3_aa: CASSRSGGRQDTQYF; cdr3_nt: TGTGCCAGCAGTCGAAGCGGGGGTCGTCAAGATACGCAGTATTTT
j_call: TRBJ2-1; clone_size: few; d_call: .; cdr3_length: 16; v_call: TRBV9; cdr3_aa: CASSPKQTPRINEQFF; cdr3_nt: TGTGCCAGCAGCCCCAAACAGACACCACGTATCAATGAGCAGTTCTTC
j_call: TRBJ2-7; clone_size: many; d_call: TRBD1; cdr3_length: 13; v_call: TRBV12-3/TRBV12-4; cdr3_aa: CASSMGQIYEQYF; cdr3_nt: TGTGCCAGCAGCATGGGACAGATTTACGAGCAGTACTTC
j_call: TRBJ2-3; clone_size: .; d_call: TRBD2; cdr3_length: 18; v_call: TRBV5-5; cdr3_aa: CASSLFPTSGRVEDTQYF; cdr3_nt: TGTGCCAGCAGCTTGTTCCCGACTAGCGGGAGGGTGGAAGATACGCAGTATTTT
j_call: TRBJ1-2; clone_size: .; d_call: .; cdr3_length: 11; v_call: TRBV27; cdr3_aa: CASGRRGGYTF; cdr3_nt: TGTGCCAGCGGTAGAAGGGGAGGCTACACCTTC
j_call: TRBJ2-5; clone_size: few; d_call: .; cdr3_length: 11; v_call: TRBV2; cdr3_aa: CASSLQGVQYF; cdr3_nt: TGTGCCAGCAGCTTACAGGGAGTGCAGTACTTC
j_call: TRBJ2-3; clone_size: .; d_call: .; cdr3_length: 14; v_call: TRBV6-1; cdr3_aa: CASSGRRGTDTQYF; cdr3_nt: TGTGCCAGCAGTGGCAGGAGGGGCACAGATACGCAGTATTTT
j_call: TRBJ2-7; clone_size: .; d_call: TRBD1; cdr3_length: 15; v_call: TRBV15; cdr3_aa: CATSKTGGSDYEQYF; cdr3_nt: TGTGCCACCAGCAAGACAGGGGGCTCGGACTACGAGCAGTACTTC
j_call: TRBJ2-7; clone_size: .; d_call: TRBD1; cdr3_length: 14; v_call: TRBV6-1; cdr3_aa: CASSVDRTAYEQYF; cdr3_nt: TGTGCCAGCAGTGTGGACAGGACAGCCTACGAGCAGTACTTC
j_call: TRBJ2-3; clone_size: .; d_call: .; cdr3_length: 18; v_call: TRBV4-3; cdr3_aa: CASSQDRVASWGTDTQYF; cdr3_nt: TGCGCCAGCAGCCAAGATAGGGTGGCTAGCTGGGGAACAGATACGCAGTATTTT
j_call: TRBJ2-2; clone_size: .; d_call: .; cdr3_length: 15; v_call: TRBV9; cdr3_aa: CASSVGGGAAGELFF; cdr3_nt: TGTGCCAGCAGCGTAGGTGGGGGCGCTGCCGGGGAGCTGTTTTTT
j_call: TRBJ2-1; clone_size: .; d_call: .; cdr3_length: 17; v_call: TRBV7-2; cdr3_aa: CASSLEGWSRSYNEQFF; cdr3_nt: TGTGCCAGCAGCTTAGAAGGCTGGTCCCGCTCCTACAATGAGCAGTTCTTC
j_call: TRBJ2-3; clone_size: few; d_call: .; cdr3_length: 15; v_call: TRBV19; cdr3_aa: CASSVNRYSTDTQYF; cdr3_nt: TGTGCCAGTAGTGTCAACAGGTATAGCACAGATACGCAGTATTTT
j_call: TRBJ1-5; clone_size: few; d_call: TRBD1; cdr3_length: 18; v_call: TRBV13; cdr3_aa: CASSLGSEGAVGNQPQHF; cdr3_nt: TGTGCCAGCAGCTTGGGCTCGGAGGGGGCGGTTGGCAATCAGCCCCAGCATTTT
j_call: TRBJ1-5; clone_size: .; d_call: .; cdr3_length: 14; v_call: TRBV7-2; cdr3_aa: CASSSSHSNQPQHF; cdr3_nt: TGTGCCAGCAGCTCCTCCCATAGCAATCAGCCCCAGCATTTT
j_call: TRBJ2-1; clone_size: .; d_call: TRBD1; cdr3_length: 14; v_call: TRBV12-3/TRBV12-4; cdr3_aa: CASSPVDRANEQFF; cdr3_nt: TGTGCCAGCAGTCCGGTAGACAGGGCTAATGAGCAGTTCTTC
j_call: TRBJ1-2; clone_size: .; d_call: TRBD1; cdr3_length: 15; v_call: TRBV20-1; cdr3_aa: CSARDRVGQGYGYTF; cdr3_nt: TGCAGTGCTAGAGATCGCGTGGGACAGGGATATGGCTACACCTTC
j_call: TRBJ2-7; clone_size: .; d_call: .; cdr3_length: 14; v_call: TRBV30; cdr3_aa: CAWSVLDRTYEQYF; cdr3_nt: TGTGCCTGGAGTGTACTTGACAGGACCTACGAGCAGTACTTC
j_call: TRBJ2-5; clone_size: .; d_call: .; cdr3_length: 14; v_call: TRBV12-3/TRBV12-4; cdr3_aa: CASSVGTSWETQYF; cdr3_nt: TGTGCCAGCAGTGTAGGCACTAGCTGGGAGACCCAGTACTTC